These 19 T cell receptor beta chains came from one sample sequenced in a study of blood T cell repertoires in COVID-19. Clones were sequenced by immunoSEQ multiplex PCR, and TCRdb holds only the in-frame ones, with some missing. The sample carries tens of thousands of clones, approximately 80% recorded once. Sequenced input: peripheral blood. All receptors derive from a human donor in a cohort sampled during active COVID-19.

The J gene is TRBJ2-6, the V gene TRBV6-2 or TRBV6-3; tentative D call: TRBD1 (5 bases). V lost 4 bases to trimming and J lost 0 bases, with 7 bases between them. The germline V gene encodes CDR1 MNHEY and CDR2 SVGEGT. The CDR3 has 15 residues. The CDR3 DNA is TGTGCCAGCAGTTCGACAGACTCTGGGGCCAACGTCCTGACTTTC. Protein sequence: CASSSTDSGANVLTF.

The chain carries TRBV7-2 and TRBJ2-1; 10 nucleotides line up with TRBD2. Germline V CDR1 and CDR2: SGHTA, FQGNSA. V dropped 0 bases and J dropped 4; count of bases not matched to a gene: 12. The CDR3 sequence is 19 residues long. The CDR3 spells CASSLAAPPLAGAYNEQFF. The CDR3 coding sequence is TGTGCCAGCAGCTTAGCGGCCCCCCCCCTAGCGGGGGCATACAATGAGCAGTTCTTC.

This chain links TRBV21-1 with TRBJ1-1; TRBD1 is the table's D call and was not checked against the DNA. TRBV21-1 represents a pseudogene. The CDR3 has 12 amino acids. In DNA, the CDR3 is TGTGCCAGCTCCCGACAGCTAATTGAAGCTTTCTTT. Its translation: CASSRQLIEAFF.

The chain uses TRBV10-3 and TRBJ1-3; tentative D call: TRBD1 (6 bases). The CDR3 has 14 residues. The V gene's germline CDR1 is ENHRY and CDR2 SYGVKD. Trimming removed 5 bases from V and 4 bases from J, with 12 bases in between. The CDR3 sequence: CAISPGGQGNTIYF. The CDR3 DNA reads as TGTGCCATCAGTCCGGGGGGGCAAGGAAACACCATATATTTT.

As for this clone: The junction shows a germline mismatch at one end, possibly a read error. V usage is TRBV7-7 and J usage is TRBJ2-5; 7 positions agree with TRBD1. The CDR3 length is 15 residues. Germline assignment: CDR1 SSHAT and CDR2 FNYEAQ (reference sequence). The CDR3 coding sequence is TGTGCTAGCAGCCTCTCCGCACAGGGACAGGAGACCCAGTACTTC. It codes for CASSLSAQGQETQYF.

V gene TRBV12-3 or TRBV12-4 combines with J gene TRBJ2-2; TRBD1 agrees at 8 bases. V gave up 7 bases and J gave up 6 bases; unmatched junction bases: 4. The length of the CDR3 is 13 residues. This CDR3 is CASIKQGAGELFF. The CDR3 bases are TGTGCCAGCATCAAACAGGGGGCCGGGGAGCTGTTTTTT.

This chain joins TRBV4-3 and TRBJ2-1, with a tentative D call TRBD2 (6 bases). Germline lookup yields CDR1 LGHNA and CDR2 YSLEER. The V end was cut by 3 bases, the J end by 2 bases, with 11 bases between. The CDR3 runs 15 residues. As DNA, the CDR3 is TGCGCCAGCAGCCATACTTCTAGCGCCTACAATGAGCAGTTCTTC. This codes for CASSHTSSAYNEQFF.

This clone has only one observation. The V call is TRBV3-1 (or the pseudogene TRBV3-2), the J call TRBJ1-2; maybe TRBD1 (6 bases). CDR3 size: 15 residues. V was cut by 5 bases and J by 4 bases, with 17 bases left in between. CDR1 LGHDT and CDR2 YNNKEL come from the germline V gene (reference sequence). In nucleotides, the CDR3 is TGTGCCAGCAGCTACGAGGACAGCCGCTTCTATGGCTACACCTTC. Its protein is CASSYEDSRFYGYTF.

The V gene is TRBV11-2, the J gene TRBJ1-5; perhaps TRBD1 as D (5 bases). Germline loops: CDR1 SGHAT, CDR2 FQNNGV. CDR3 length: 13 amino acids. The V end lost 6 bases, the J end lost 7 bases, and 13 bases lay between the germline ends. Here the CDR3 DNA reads TGTGCCAGCAGTTCCAGGGATGCGCAGCCCCAGCATTTT. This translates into CASSSRDAQPQHF.

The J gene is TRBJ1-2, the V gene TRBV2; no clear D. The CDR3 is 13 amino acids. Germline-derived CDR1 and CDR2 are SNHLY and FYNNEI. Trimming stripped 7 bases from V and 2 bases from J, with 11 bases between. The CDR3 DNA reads TGTGCCAGCACCTTAACGGGGAACTATGGCTACACCTTC. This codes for CASTLTGNYGYTF.

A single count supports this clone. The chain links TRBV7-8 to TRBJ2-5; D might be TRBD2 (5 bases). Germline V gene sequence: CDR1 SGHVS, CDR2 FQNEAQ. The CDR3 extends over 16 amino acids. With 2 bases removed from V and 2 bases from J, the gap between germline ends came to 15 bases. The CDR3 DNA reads TGTGCCAGCAGCTTATCGGACTCCGGGGTTCAAGAGACCCAGTACTTC. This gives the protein CASSLSDSGVQETQYF. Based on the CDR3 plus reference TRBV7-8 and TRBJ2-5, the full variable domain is GAGVSQSPRYKVAKRGQDVALRCDPISGHVSLFWYQQALGQGPEFLTYFQNEAQLDKSGLPSDRFFAERPEGSVSTLKIQRTQQEDSAVYLCASSLSDSGVQETQYFGPGTRLLVL.

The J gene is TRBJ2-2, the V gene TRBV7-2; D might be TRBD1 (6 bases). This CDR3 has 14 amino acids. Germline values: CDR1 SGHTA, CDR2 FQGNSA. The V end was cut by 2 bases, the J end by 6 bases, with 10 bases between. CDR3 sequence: CASSLQGFSGELFF. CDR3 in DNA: TGTGCCAGCAGCTTACAGGGGTTCTCCGGGGAGCTGTTTTTT. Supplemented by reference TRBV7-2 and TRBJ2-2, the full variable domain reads GAGVSQSPSNKVTEKGKDVELRCDPISGHTALYWYRQSLGQGLEFLIYFQGNSAPDKSGLPSDRFSAERTGGSVSTLTIQRTQQEDSAVYLCASSLQGFSGELFFGEGSRLTVL.

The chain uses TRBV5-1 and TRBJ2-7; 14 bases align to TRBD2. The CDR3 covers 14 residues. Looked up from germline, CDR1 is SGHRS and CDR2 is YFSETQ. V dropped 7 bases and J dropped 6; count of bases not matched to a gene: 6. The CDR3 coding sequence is TGCGCCAGCTACGACGGGACTAGCGGGGGCGAGCAGTACTTC. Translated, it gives CASYDGTSGGEQYF.

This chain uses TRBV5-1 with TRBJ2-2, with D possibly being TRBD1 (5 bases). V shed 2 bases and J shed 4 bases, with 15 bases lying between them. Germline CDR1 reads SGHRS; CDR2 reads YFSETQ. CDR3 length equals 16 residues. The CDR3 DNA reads TGCGCCAGCAGCTTAACAGGTCAAATCAGCACCGGGGAGCTGTTTTTT. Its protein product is CASSLTGQISTGELFF.

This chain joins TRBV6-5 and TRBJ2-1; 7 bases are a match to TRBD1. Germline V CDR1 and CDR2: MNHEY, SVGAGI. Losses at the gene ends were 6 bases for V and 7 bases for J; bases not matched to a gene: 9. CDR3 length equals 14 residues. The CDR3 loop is CASSPGGWTNEQFF. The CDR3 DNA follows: TGTGCCAGCAGCCCAGGGGGTTGGACGAATGAGCAGTTCTTC.

The CDR3 here is CASSPSGGAADTQYF. In nucleotides, the CDR3 is TGTGCCAGCAGCCCTTCCGGGGGGGCCGCAGATACGCAGTATTTT. This chain connects TRBV3-1 (or the pseudogene TRBV3-2) to TRBJ2-3; TRBD2 matches at 8 bases. Germline V gene lookup returns CDR1 LGHDT and CDR2 YNNKEL (reference sequence). The CDR3 runs to 15 residues. The V and J ends lost 4 bases and 4 bases, in that order; junction bases with no gene match: 7.

CDR3 amino acids: CASSTRGDRGLLNTEAFF. DNA for the CDR3: TGTGCCAGCAGCACAAGAGGAGACAGGGGGCTATTGAACACTGAAGCTTTCTTT. V usage is TRBV9 and J usage is TRBJ1-1; TRBD1 matches 10 bases. Germline values: CDR1 SGDLS, CDR2 YYNGEE. The length of the CDR3 is 18 residues. Germline trimming cut 4 bases from V and 0 bases from J; bases unmatched to any gene: 12.

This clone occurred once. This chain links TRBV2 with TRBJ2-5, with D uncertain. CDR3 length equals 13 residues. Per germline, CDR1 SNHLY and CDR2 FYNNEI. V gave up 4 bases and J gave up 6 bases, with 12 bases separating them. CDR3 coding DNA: TGTGCCAGCAGTGTAAAACTAACTCAGACCCAGTACTTC. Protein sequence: CASSVKLTQTQYF.

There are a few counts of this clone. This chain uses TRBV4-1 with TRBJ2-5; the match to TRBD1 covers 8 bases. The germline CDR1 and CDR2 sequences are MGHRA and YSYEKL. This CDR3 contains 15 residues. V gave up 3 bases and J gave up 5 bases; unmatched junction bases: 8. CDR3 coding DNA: TGCGCCAGCAGCCAGTACGACAGGGGAAGGGAGACCCAGTACTTC. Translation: CASSQYDRGRETQYF.